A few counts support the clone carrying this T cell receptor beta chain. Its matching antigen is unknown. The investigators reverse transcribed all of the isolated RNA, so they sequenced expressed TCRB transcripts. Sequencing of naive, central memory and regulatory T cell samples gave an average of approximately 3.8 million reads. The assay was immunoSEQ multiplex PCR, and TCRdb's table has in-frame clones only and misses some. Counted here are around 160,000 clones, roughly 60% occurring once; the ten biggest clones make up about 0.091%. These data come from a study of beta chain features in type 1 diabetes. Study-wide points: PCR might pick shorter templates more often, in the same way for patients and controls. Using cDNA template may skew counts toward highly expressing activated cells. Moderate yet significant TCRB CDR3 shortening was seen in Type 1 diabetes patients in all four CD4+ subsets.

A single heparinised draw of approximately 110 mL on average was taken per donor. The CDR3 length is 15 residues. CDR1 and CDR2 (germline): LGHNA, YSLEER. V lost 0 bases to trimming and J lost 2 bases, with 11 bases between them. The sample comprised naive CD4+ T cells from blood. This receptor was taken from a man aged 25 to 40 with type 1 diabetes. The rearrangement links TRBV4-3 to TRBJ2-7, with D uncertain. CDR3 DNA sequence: TGCGCCAGCAGCCAAGATCGGAACGGAGCCTACGAGCAGTACTTC. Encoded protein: CASSQDRNGAYEQYF.